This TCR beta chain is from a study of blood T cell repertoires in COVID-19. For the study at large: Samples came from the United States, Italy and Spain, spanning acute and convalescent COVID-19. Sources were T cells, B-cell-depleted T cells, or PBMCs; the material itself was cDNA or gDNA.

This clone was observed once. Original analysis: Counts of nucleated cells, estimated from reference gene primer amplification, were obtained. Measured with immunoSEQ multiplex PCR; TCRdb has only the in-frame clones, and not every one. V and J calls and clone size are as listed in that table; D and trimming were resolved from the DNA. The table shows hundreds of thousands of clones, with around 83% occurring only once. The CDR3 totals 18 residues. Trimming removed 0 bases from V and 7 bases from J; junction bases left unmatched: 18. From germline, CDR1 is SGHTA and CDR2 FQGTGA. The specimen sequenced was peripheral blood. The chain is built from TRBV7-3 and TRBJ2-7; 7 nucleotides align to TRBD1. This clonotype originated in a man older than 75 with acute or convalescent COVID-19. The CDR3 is CASSLTGESGTVLGEQYF. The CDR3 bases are TGTGCCAGCAGCTTAACGGGAGAGTCAGGGACAGTTCTGGGTGAGCAGTACTTC.